This paragraph reports one T cell receptor (beta chain). Antigen: not known. This specimen belongs to a study of a mutant IDH1 vaccine in newly diagnosed glioma. Study summary: The treated population exhibited a male proportion of 62.5%, a female proportion of 37.5%, and a mean age of 40.4 years. Former treatment meant radiotherapy, temozolomide, or both; the majority had gotten both. Study conclusions and caveats: Among all patients, vaccine-induced immune responses occurred in roughly 93%. Seemingly, pseudoprogression had no relation to changes in the top peripheral T cell clonotypes.

The time point is: week 23, last vaccination. The study gave 300 ug of mutant IDH1 20-mer peptide per vaccine dose, with topical imiquimod. The protocol was immunoSEQ multiplex PCR, while the TCRdb copy is restricted to in-frame clones and leaves out a portion. Of over 45,000 clones listed, 75% to 90% are singletons. The V segment lost 6 bases and the J segment 7 bases; nucleotides outside the gene matches: 14. This CDR3 has 15 amino acids. CDR1 is MNHNY, CDR2 SVGAGI, per germline (reference sequence). This sequence was found in a man aged 35-49 years with glioma. This chain joins TRBV6-6 and TRBJ1-1; TRBD1 matches at 7 bases. Sequences were derived from PBMCs, sampled from a glioma patient whose treatment included an IDH1 peptide vaccine. For the CDR3, the DNA is TGTGCCAGCAGATCCTACAGGGGTAGAATTTATGAAGCTTTCTTT. Amino acid sequence: CASRSYRGRIYEAFF.